These 27 T cell receptor beta chains came from one sample sequenced in a study of OX40 agonist ivuxolimab in advanced cancers. Measured with immunoSEQ multiplex PCR; TCRdb has only the in-frame clones, and not every one. The repertoire has over 55,000 clones, about 90% of them found once; the top ten carry around 4%. The sequencing here drew on CD4+ or CD8+ T cells sorted from blood, taken in a trial of the OX40 agonist ivuxolimab. The receptor source for this set is an adult with an advanced solid tumor such as melanoma, head and neck, liver or kidney cancer.

The rearrangement uses TRBV10-3 and TRBJ2-7; TRBD1 matches 9 bases. CDR3 size: 14 residues. CDR1 ENHRY and CDR2 SYGVKD come from the germline V gene. The V segment lost 8 bases and the J segment 3 bases; nucleotides outside the gene matches: 8. CDR3 nucleotides: TGTGCCATCGGACAGACAGGGGGTAGCTACGAGCAGTACTTC. It translates to CAIGQTGGSYEQYF.

By sample fraction, this clone is medium-sized (0.01 to 0.1%). This sequence joins TRBV19 and TRBJ1-5; D possibly corresponds to TRBD1 (6 bases). Per the germline V gene, CDR1 is LNHDA and CDR2 is SQIVND (reference sequence). V lost 5 bases to trimming and J lost 7 bases, with 21 bases between them. The CDR3 runs 16 residues. DNA for the CDR3: TGTGCCAGTAGTTTCGCCCTATACAGGGTAGACCAGCCCCAGCATTTT. It yields the protein CASSFALYRVDQPQHF.

The chain recombines TRBV7-9 with TRBJ2-1; D is perhaps TRBD1 or TRBD2 (5 bases each). The CDR3 spans 15 residues. Germline CDR1 reads SEHNR; CDR2 reads FQNEAQ (reference sequence). With 4 bases removed from V and 4 bases from J, the gap between germline ends came to 14 bases. The CDR3 here is CASSSTRDGYNEQFF. The CDR3 bases are TGTGCCAGCAGCTCAACCAGGGACGGATACAATGAGCAGTTCTTC.

The chain couples TRBV6-5 to TRBJ2-7; D uncertain. CDR1 is MNHEY and CDR2 is SVGAGI in the germline V gene. The CDR3 totals 13 residues. The V end lost 2 bases, the J end lost 3 bases, and 8 bases lay between the germline ends. DNA for the CDR3: TGTGCCAGCAGTTACGCCCAAAGCTACGAGCAGTACTTC. Translated: CASSYAQSYEQYF.

The chain couples TRBV5-8 to TRBJ2-7; 9 bases align to TRBD1. This CDR3 has 13 residues. The ends lost 4 bases at V and 5 bases at J; junction bases unmatched: 4. Germline CDR1 SGHTS, CDR2 YDEGEE. This CDR3 is CASSLQGAHEQYF. In nucleotides, the CDR3 is TGTGCCAGCAGCCTACAGGGGGCCCACGAGCAGTACTTC.

The genes are TRBV27 and TRBJ1-1; weak D call: TRBD1 (6 bases). Germline CDR1 is MNHEY and CDR2 is SMNVEV (reference sequence). There are 14 residues in the CDR3. Trimming took 3 bases from V and 5 from J, leaving 13 bases between them. The CDR3 region is CASSFTGGVTEAFF. The CDR3 bases are TGTGCCAGCAGTTTTACGGGGGGCGTTACTGAAGCTTTCTTT.

V usage is TRBV7-9 and J usage is TRBJ1-1; D is uncertain. The V gene lost 2 bases and the J gene lost 0 bases, with 4 bases spanning the gap. The CDR3 has 13 amino acids. Germline CDR1 and CDR2: SEHNR and FQNEAQ (reference sequence). The CDR3 DNA reads TGTGCCAGCAGCTTAATGGTGAACACTGAAGCTTTCTTT. This encodes CASSLMVNTEAFF.

The gene calls are TRBV2 and TRBJ2-1; the D is unclear. Germline assignment: CDR1 SNHLY and CDR2 FYNNEI. The CDR3 extends over 13 amino acids. V lost 4 bases and J lost 10, with 14 bases in between. Written as DNA, the CDR3 is TGTGCCAGCAGTGGAAGGAACCACCGGGAGCAGTTCTTC. It translates to CASSGRNHREQFF.

This clone was observed once. The chain couples TRBV9 to TRBJ2-2; 14 nucleotides match TRBD2. CDR3 length: 16 residues. V gave up 2 bases and J gave up 4 bases; unmatched junction bases: 1. Germline V gene data show CDR1 as SGDLS and CDR2 as YYNGEE. CDR3 nucleotide sequence: TGTGCCAGCAGCGTGACTAGCGGGAGGGCCACCGGGGAGCTGTTTTTT. It specifies CASSVTSGRATGELFF.

This chain uses TRBV4-1 with TRBJ2-6; 13 nucleotides align to TRBD2. Germline trimming cut 0 bases from V and 0 bases from J; bases unmatched to any gene: 8. Germline values: CDR1 MGHRA, CDR2 YSYEKL. The CDR3 loop spans 21 amino acids. The CDR3 region is CASSQESGGLAGISGANVLTF. The CDR3 DNA reads as TGCGCCAGCAGCCAAGAATCAGGGGGACTAGCGGGGATCTCTGGGGCCAACGTCCTGACTTTC.

About this clone itself: The same CDR3 can be traced to other DNA sequences in this sample. The chain carries TRBV6-1 and TRBJ1-1; tentatively, D is TRBD1 (6 bases). The CDR3 has 15 residues. Trimming left V 6 bases short and J 4 bases short, with 18 bases between. Looked up from germline, CDR1 is MNHNS and CDR2 is SASEGT. This CDR3 is CASSPQPTGPTEAFF. CDR3 DNA sequence: TGTGCCAGCAGCCCCCAACCTACAGGGCCCACTGAAGCTTTCTTT.

The V and J genes are TRBV27 and TRBJ2-7, with unresolved D. Germline CDR1 reads MNHEY; CDR2 reads SMNVEV (reference sequence). V was trimmed by 7 bases and J by 3 bases, leaving 10 bases between them. This CDR3 contains 12 residues. The CDR3 loop is CASTGPGYEQYF. CDR3 DNA: TGTGCCAGCACTGGCCCCGGCTACGAGCAGTACTTC.

This chain uses TRBV5-1 with TRBJ2-2; tentative D call: TRBD2 (6 bases). The V and J ends lost 4 bases and 6 bases respectively, with 16 bases between them. CDR3 size: 15 residues. Germline values: CDR1 SGHRS, CDR2 YFSETQ. The CDR3 here is CASSKKEGWSGELFF. DNA for the CDR3: TGCGCCAGCAGCAAAAAGGAGGGGTGGTCCGGGGAGCTGTTTTTT.

This rearrangement joins TRBV11-3 to TRBJ2-1; D uncertain. V dropped 5 bases and J dropped 5 bases, with 7 bases sitting between them. CDR3 size: 12 residues. Germline assignment: CDR1 SGHNT and CDR2 YENEEA. CDR3 DNA: TGTGCCAGCAGCCGTGACCACAATGAGCAGTTCTTC. Its translation: CASSRDHNEQFF.

The rearrangement links TRBV28 to TRBJ2-3; 10 bases align to TRBD2. CDR3 size: 14 residues. Trimming removed 5 bases from V and 4 bases from J; junction bases left unmatched: 3. Germline lookup yields CDR1 MDHEN and CDR2 SYDVKM. The DNA of the CDR3 is TGTGCCAGCAGTGGACTAGCGGTTTCAGATACGCAGTATTTT. It specifies CASSGLAVSDTQYF.

The V and J genes are TRBV28 and TRBJ2-1, with no clear D. Germline V lookup: CDR1 MDHEN, CDR2 SYDVKM. The CDR3 spans 12 residues. Trimming removed 5 bases at V and 6 bases at J, with 8 bases between. This CDR3 is CASSTDSNEQFF. CDR3 in DNA: TGTGCCAGCAGTACGGATTCCAATGAGCAGTTCTTC.

This sequence joins TRBV19 and TRBJ2-7; D perhaps matches TRBD2 (6 bases). V lost 3 bases and J 2 bases, leaving 11 bases between the germline ends. Per germline, CDR1 LNHDA and CDR2 SQIVND (reference sequence). CDR3 length: 14 residues. For the CDR3, the DNA is TGTGCCAGTAGTATCGGGTGGGGGGCCTACGAGCAGTACTTC. This codes for CASSIGWGAYEQYF.

The CDR3 spells CASSPRGTETQYF. The DNA of the CDR3 is TGTGCCAGCTCACCACGCGGGACGGAGACCCAGTACTTC. This chain uses TRBV18 with TRBJ2-5; perhaps TRBD2 as D (6 bases). This CDR3 region has 13 residues. The V gene's germline CDR1 is KGHSH and CDR2 LQKENI. Between the trimmed V and J ends, which lost 1 base and 5 bases, there was a span of 8 bases.

This clone was seen more than once but under ten times. The chain links TRBV2 to TRBJ1-1; TRBD1 might be the D (5 bases). CDR1 is SNHLY, CDR2 FYNNEI, per germline. V was shortened by 4 bases and J by 3 bases, with 18 bases between the two germline ends. There are 16 residues in the CDR3. Written as DNA, the CDR3 is TGTGCCAGCAGTGCTAGCGAGGGGACGGGGTACACTGAAGCTTTCTTT. Protein: CASSASEGTGYTEAFF.

The chain has TRBV29-1 and TRBJ2-7; 12 nucleotides agree with TRBD2. Germline trimming cut 7 bases from V and 2 bases from J; bases unmatched to any gene: 9. Germline CDR1 and CDR2: SQVTM and ANQGSEA. The CDR3 sequence is 15 residues long. The CDR3 region has the DNA TGCAGCGCCAAATACTGGACTAGCGGGACCTACGAGCAGTACTTC. Encoded protein: CSAKYWTSGTYEQYF.

CDR3 sequence: CASSWQVVGYGYTF. The CDR3 DNA sequence: TGTGCCAGTAGTTGGCAGGTCGTCGGCTATGGCTACACCTTC. The rearrangement links TRBV19 to TRBJ1-2; the D is unclear. Germline V gene data show CDR1 as LNHDA and CDR2 as SQIVND (reference sequence). CDR3 length: 14 amino acids. V was pared by 5 bases and J by 4 bases, with 14 bases between.

The chain couples TRBV5-6 to TRBJ1-1; D gene ambiguous. Looked up from germline, CDR1 is SGHDT and CDR2 is YYEEEE. This CDR3 comprises 12 residues. V lost 1 base and J 6 bases, leaving 7 bases between the germline ends. CDR3 residues: CASSLIPSEAFF. CDR3 sequence (DNA): TGTGCCAGCAGCTTGATTCCGTCTGAAGCTTTCTTT.

The rearrangement joins TRBV6-5 to TRBJ2-7; no clear D. Between the trimmed V and J ends, which lost 2 bases and 4 bases, there was a span of 15 bases. The CDR3 length is 15 residues. CDR1 and CDR2 from the germline V gene are MNHEY and SVGAGI. CDR3 sequence: CASSYRAASVYEQYF. CDR3 DNA sequence: TGTGCCAGCAGTTACCGGGCCGCGTCCGTGTACGAGCAGTACTTC.

The genes are TRBV4-3 and TRBJ2-2, with D possibly being TRBD2 (6 bases). Germline CDR1 is LGHNA and CDR2 is YSLEER. V lost 0 bases, J lost 3 bases, and 11 bases lay in between. The CDR3 sequence is 16 residues long. Here the CDR3 reads CASSQDLEGYTGELFF. The CDR3 bases are TGCGCCAGCAGCCAAGATTTGGAGGGGTACACCGGGGAGCTGTTTTTT.

This clone was counted a few times. DNA of the CDR3: TGTGCCAGCAGTTACTCGATTTACGGGGGTGAGCAGTTCTTC. Translation: CASSYSIYGGEQFF. The chain couples TRBV6-5 to TRBJ2-1, with TRBD2 as a possible D gene (6 bases). The germline V gene has CDR1 MNHEY and CDR2 SVGAGI. Trimming cost V 0 bases and J 9 bases, with 12 bases left between them. The CDR3 spans 14 residues.

The chain links TRBV5-6 to TRBJ2-3, with a weak D call TRBD2 (6 bases). V was pared by 3 bases and J by 5 bases, with 16 bases between. The CDR3 is made up of 15 amino acids. Germline V gene lookup returns CDR1 SGHDT and CDR2 YYEEEE. Written as DNA, the CDR3 is TGTGCCAGCAGCTCCCCTCTCGGAGGGAGAGATACGCAGTATTTT. Translated, it gives CASSSPLGGRDTQYF.

This sequence joins TRBV4-1 and TRBJ2-7; a possible D gene is TRBD1 (6 bases). V shed 3 bases and J shed 3 bases, with 6 bases lying between them. There are 12 residues in the CDR3. From germline, CDR1 is MGHRA and CDR2 YSYEKL. CDR3 sequence reads: CASSQTGYEQYF. Written as DNA, the CDR3 is TGCGCCAGCAGCCAGACAGGCTACGAGCAGTACTTC.